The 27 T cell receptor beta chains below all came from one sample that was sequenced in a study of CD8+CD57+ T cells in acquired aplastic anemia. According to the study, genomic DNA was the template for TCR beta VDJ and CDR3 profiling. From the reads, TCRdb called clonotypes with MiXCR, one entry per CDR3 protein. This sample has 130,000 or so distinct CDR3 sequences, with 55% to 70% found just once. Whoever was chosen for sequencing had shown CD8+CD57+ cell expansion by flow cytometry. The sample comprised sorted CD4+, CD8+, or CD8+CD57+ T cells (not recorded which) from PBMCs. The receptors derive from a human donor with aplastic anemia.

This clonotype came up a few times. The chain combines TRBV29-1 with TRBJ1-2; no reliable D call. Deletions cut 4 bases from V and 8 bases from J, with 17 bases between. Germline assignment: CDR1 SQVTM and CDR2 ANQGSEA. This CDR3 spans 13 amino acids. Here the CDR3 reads CSVVFPGGGGYTF. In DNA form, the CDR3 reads TGCAGCGTTGTATTCCCGGGCGGAGGCGGCTACACCTTC.

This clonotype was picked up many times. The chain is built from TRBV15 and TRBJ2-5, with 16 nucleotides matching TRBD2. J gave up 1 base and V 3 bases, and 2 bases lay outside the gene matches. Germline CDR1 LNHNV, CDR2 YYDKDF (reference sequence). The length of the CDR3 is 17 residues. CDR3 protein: CATSRGLAGGRQETQYF. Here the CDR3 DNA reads TGTGCCACCAGCAGGGGACTAGCGGGGGGGCGCCAAGAGACCCAGTACTTC.

CDR3 DNA sequence: TGCAGTGCTAGAGATCTGGTGGGGTACAATGAGCAGTTCTTC. Translation gives CSARDLVGYNEQFF. The chain has TRBV20-1 and TRBJ2-1; D uncertain. The CDR3 is made up of 14 amino acids. The germline V gene has CDR1 DFQATT and CDR2 SNEGSKA (reference sequence). V was trimmed by 0 bases and J by 4 bases, leaving 10 bases between them.

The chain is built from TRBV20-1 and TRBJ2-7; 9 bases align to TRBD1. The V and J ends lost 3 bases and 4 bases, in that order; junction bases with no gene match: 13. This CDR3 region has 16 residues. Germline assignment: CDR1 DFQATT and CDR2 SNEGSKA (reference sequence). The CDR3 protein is CSARGARDRVSYEQYF. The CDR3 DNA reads TGCAGTGCTAGGGGGGCCCGGGACAGGGTTTCTTACGAGCAGTACTTC.

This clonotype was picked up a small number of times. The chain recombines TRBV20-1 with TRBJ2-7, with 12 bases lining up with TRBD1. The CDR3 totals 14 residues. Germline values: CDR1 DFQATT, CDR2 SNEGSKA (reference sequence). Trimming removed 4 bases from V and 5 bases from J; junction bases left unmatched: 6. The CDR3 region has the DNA TGCAGTGCTAATCCGGGACAGGGGGCCGACGAGCAGTACTTC. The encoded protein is CSANPGQGADEQYF.

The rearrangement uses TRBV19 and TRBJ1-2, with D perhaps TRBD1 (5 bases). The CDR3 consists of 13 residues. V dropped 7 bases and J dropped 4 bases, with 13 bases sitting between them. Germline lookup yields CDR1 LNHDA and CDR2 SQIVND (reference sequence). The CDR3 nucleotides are TGTGCCAGTACCCGGAAGGGGTTCTATGGCTACACCTTC. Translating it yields CASTRKGFYGYTF. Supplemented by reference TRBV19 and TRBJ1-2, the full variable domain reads DGGITQSPKYLFRKEGQNVTLSCEQNLNHDAMYWYRQDPGQGLRLIYYSQIVNDFQKGDIAEGYSVSREKKESFPLTVTSAQKNPTAFYLCASTRKGFYGYTFGSGTRLTVV.

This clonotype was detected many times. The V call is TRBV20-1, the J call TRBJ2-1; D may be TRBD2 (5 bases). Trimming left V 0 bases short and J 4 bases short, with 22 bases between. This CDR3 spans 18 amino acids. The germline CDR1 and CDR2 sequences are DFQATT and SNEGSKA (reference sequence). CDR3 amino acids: CSARDPRERANLYNEQFF. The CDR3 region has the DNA TGCAGTGCTAGAGACCCACGGGAACGGGCAAACCTGTACAATGAGCAGTTCTTC.

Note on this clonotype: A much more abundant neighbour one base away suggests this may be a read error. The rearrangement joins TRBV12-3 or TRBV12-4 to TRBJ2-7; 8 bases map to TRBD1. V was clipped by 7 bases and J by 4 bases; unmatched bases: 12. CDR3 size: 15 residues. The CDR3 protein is CASTPASGGRYEQYF. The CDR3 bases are TGTGCCAGCACCCCTGCCTCAGGGGGCCGGTACGAGCAGTACTTC.

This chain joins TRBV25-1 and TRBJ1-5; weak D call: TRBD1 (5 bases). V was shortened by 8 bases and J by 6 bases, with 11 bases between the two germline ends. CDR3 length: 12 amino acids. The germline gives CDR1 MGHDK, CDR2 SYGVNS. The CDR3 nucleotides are TGTGCCAGCTCTCGGGGACTTCAGCCCCAGCATTTT. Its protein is CASSRGLQPQHF.

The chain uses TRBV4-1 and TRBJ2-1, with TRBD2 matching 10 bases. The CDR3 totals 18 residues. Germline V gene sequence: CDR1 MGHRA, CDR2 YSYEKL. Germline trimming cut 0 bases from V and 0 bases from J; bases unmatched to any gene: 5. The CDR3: CASSQDLAGDLSYNEQFF. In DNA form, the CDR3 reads TGCGCCAGCAGCCAAGATCTAGCGGGGGACCTCTCCTACAATGAGCAGTTCTTC.

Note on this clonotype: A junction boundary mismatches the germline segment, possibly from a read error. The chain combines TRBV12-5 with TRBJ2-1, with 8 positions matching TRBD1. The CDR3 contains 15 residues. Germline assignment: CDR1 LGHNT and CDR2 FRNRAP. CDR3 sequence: CASGTPGGAYSEQFF. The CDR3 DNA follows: TGTGCTAGTGGGACTCCAGGGGGCGCGTACAGTGAGCAGTTCTTC.

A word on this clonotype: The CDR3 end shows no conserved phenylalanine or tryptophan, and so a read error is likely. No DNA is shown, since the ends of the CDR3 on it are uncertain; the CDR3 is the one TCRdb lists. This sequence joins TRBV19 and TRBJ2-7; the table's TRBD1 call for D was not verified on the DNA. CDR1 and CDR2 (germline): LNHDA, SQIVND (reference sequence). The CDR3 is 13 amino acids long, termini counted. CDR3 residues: CASSTQHTEPPYY.

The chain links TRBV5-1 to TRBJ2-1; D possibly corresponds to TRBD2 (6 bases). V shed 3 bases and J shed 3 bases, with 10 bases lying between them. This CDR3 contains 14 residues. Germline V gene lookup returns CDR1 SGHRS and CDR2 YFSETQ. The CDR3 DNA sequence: TGCGCCAGCAGCTCCCAGGGAGGCTACAATGAGCAGTTCTTC. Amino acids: CASSSQGGYNEQFF.

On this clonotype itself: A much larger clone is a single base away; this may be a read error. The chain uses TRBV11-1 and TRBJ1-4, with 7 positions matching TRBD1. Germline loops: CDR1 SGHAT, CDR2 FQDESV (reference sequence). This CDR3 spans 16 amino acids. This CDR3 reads CASSLGTGVSNEELFF. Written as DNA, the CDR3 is TGTGCCAGCAGCTTAGGGACAGGAGTTTCTAATGAAGAACTGTTTTTT.

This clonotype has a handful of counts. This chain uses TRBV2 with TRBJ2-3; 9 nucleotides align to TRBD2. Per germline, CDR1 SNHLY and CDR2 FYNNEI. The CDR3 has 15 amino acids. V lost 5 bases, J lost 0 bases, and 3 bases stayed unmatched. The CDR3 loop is CASSLGTSSTDTQYF. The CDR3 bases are TGTGCCAGCAGTCTCGGGACTAGCAGCACAGATACGCAGTATTTT.

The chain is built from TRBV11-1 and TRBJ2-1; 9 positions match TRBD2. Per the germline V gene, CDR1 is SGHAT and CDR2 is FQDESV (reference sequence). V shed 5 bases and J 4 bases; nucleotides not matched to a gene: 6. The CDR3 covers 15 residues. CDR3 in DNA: TGTGCCAGCAGCCCTAGCGGGGATGCATACAATGAGCAGTTCTTC. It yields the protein CASSPSGDAYNEQFF.

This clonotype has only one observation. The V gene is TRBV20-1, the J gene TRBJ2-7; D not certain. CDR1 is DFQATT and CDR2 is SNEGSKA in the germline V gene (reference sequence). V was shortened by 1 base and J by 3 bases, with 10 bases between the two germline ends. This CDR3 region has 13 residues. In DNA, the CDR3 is TGCAGTGCTAGAGGCAAACAACTCTACGAGCAGTACTTC. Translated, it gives CSARGKQLYEQYF.

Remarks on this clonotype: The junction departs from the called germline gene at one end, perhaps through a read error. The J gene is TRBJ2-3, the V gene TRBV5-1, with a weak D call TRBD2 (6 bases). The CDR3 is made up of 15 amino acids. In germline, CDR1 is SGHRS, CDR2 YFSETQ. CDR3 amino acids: CASSLRGVLTDTQYF. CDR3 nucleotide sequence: TGCGCCAGCAGCTTGCGCGGGGTTCTCACAGACACGCAGTATTTT.

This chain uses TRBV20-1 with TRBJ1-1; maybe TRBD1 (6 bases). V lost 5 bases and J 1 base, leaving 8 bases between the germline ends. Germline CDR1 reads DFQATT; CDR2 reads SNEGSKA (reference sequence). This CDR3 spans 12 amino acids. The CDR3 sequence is CSAAGQNTEAFF. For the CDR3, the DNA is TGCAGTGCTGCGGGACAGAACACTGAAGCTTTCTTT.

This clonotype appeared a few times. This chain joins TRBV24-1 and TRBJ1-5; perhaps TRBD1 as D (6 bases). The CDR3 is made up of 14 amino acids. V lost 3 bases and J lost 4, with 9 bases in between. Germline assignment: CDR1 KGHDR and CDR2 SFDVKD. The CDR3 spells CATSDRGGNQPQHF. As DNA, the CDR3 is TGTGCCACCAGTGATCGAGGGGGGAATCAGCCCCAGCATTTT.

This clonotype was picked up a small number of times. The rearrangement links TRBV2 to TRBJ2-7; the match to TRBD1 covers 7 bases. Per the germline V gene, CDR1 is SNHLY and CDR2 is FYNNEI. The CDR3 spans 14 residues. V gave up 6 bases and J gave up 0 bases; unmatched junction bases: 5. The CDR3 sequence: CASRGTALSYEQYF. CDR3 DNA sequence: TGTGCCAGCAGAGGGACAGCTCTCTCCTACGAGCAGTACTTC.

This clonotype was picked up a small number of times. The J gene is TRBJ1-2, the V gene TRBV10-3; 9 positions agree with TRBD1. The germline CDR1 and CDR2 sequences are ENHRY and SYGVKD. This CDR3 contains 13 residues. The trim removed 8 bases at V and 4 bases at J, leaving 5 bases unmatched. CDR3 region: CAIGGQGGYGYTF. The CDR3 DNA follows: TGTGCCATCGGGGGACAGGGAGGCTATGGCTACACCTTC.

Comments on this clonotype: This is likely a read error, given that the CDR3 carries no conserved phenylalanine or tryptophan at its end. The CDR3 is CASSYGREDSYEQYL. The CDR3 region has the DNA TGTGCCAGCAGTTACGGGCGGGAGGACTCCTACGAGCAGTACCTC. The chain joins TRBV6-5 to TRBJ2-7; 8 nucleotides match TRBD2. V lost 2 bases and J lost 0; bases outside the gene matches: 3. Per the germline V gene, CDR1 is MNHEY and CDR2 is SVGAGI. The CDR3 has 15 amino acids.

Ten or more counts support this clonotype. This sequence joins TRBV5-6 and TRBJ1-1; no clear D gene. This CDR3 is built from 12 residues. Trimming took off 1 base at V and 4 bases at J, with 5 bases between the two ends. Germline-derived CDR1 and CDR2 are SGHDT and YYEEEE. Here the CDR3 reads CASSLRVTEAFF. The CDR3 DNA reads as TGTGCCAGCAGCTTGCGGGTCACTGAAGCTTTCTTT.

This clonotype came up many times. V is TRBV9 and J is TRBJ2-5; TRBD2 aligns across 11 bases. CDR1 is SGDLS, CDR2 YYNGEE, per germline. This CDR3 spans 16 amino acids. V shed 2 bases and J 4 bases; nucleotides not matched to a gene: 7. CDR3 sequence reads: CASSVFASGGIETQYF. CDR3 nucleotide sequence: TGTGCCAGCAGCGTTTTCGCTAGCGGGGGGATAGAGACCCAGTACTTC.

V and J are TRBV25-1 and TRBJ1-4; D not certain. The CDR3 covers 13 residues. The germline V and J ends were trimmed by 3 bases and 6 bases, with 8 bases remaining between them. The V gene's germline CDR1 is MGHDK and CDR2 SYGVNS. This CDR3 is CASSEWRDEKLFF. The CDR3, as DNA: TGTGCCAGCAGTGAGTGGCGAGATGAAAAACTGTTTTTT. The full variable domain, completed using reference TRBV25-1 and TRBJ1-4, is EADIYQTPRYLVIGTGKKITLECSQTMGHDKMYWYQQDPGMELHLIHYSYGVNSTEKGDLSSESTVSRIRTEHFPLTLESARPSHTSQYLCASSEWRDEKLFFGSGTQLSVL.

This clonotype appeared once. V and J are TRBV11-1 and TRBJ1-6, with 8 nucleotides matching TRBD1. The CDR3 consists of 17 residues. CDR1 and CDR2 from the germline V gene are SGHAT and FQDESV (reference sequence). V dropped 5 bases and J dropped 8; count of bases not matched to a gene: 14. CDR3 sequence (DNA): TGTGCCAGCAGCCGCCCCGCCGGACAGGGCTTAGATTCACCCCTCCACTTT. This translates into CASSRPAGQGLDSPLHF.